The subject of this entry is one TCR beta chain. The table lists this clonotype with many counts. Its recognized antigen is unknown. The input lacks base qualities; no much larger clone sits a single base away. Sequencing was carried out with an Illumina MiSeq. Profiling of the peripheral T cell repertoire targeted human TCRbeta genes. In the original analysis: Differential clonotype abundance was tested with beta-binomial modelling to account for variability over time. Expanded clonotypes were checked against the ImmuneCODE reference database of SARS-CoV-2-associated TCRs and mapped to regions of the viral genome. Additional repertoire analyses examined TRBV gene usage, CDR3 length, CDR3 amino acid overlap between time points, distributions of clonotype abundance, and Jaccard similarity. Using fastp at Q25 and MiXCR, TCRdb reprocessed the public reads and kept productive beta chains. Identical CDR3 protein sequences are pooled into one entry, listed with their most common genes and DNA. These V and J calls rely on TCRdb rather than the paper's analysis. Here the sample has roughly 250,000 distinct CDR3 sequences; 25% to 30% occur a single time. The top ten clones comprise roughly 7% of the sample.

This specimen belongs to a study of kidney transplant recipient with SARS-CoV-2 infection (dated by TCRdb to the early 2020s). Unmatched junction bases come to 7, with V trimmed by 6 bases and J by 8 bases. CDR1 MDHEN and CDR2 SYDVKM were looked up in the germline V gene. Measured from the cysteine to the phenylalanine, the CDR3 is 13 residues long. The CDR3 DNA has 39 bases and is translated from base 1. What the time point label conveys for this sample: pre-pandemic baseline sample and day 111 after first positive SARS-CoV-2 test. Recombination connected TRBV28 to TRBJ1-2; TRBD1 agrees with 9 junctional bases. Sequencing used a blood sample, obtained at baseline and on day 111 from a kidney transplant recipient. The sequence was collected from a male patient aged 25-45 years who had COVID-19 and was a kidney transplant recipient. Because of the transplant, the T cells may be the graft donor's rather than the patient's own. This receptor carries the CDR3 CASRPGTGHGYTF. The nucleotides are TGTGCCAGCAGACCCGGGACAGGGCACGGCTACACCTTC.